The 3 T cell receptor beta chains reported below all come from one sample, sequenced in a study of cytomegalovirus exposure and HLA in healthy donors. The PCR was carried out with 60 Vbeta primers and 13 Jbeta primers. Profiled with immunoSEQ multiplex PCR; TCRdb holds only in-frame clones, not every one. The sample includes about 120,000 clones, 50% to 65% seen only once; the top ten take 7.5% to 9.5%. Sequencing was carried out using PBMCs. Receptors originate from a woman in her thirties or forties in good health and CMV-seropositive.

The chain uses TRBV5-4 and TRBJ2-3; 9 bases align to TRBD2. V dropped 0 bases and J dropped 6; count of bases not matched to a gene: 11. The CDR3 has 17 residues. Germline V gives CDR1 SGHNT, CDR2 YYREEE (reference sequence). This CDR3 reads CASSLDLTSGSKDTQYF. CDR3 in DNA: TGTGCCAGCAGCTTGGATTTGACTAGCGGCAGCAAGGATACGCAGTATTTT.

The chain has TRBV5-1 and TRBJ1-4; TRBD1 matches 7 bases. The CDR3 consists of 14 residues. The ends lost 0 bases at V and 6 bases at J; junction bases unmatched: 2. The germline V gene encodes CDR1 SGHRS and CDR2 YFSETQ. CDR3 protein: CASSLADRDEKLFF. The CDR3 nucleotides are TGCGCCAGCAGCTTGGCAGACAGGGATGAAAAACTGTTTTTT.

The chain joins TRBV28 to TRBJ2-2, with a weak D call TRBD2 (6 bases). V shed 7 bases and J shed 6 bases, with 24 bases lying between them. Germline CDR1 and CDR2: MDHEN and SYDVKM. The CDR3 length is 17 residues. CDR3 DNA sequence: TGTGCCAGCATCCCAGCGACTAGATCTAGATATGCCGGGGAGCTGTTTTTT. It specifies CASIPATRSRYAGELFF.